The 23 T cell receptor beta chains in this list originate from one sample, sequenced in a study of T cells in Graves' hyperthyroidism and ophthalmopathy. TCR beta CDR3 region amplification was performed from RNA transcripts. Primed by the HTBI set, a first-round RT-PCR was run on the TCR CDR3. TCRdb redid the calling of the multiplex PCR reads with MiXCR, one entry per CDR3 protein. The data contain about 400,000 distinct CDR3 sequences, more than 13% of them singletons. The sequencing input was blood. The receptors were gathered from a young woman with Graves' hyperthyroidism.

This clonotype was detected many times. CDR3 DNA sequence: TGTGCCAGCAGTGTGTCCGGCACAGATACGCAGTATTTT. Translation: CASSVSGTDTQYF. The chain is built from TRBV6-4 and TRBJ2-3; D unresolved. V lost 4 bases to trimming and J lost 1 base, with 6 bases between them. The CDR3 is 13 residues long. Looked up from germline, CDR1 is MRHNA and CDR2 is SNTAGT.

This clonotype was found many times. This chain links TRBV18 with TRBJ1-5; TRBD1 matches 8 bases. The CDR3 sequence is 15 residues long. Losses at the gene ends were 6 bases for V and 4 bases for J; bases not matched to a gene: 8. CDR1 is KGHSH and CDR2 is LQKENI in the germline V gene. CDR3 region: CASSQTGGLNQPQHF. CDR3 nucleotides: TGTGCCAGCTCGCAAACAGGGGGGTTAAATCAGCCCCAGCATTTT.

The gene calls are TRBV5-1 and TRBJ2-3; 8 nucleotides agree with TRBD1. The CDR3 is 16 amino acids. Looked up from germline, CDR1 is SGHRS and CDR2 is YFSETQ. The junction had 8 bases not matched to a gene; V was cut back by 0 bases and J by 5 bases. CDR3 region: CASSLGTGNTIDTQYF. The CDR3 DNA reads as TGCGCCAGCAGCTTGGGGACAGGGAATACCATAGATACGCAGTATTTT.

The sample holds many counts of this clonotype. This chain joins TRBV11-2 and TRBJ2-3; no clear D gene. This CDR3 contains 17 residues. V shed 4 bases and J shed 1 base, with 18 bases lying between them. The germline V gene has CDR1 SGHAT and CDR2 FQNNGV. CDR3 DNA: TGTGCCAGCAGCTCGCGGCTTCGGCTTTCCGGCACAGATACGCAGTATTTT. It yields the protein CASSSRLRLSGTDTQYF.

A remark on this clonotype: This clone may be a read error of a much larger clone one base away. The genes are TRBV11-1 and TRBJ1-5; D is uncertain. Looked up from germline, CDR1 is SGHAT and CDR2 is FQDESV (reference sequence). The length of the CDR3 is 16 residues. V dropped 5 bases and J dropped 0 bases, with 14 bases sitting between them. CDR3 amino acids: CASSREFRYSNQPQHF. In DNA form, the CDR3 reads TGTGCCAGCAGCCGGGAGTTCAGATATAGCAATCAGCCCCAGCATTTT.

This chain joins TRBV29-1 and TRBJ2-3; D ambiguous. CDR1 and CDR2 (germline): SQVTM, ANQGSEA. CDR3 size: 14 residues. Deletions cut 3 bases from V and 0 bases from J, with 10 bases between. The CDR3 loop reads CSVEGLTSTDTQYF. The CDR3 bases are TGCAGCGTTGAGGGCCTTACTAGCACAGATACGCAGTATTTT.

Many counts were recorded for this clonotype. This sequence joins TRBV12-3 or TRBV12-4 and TRBJ2-2; D not resolved. V gave up 3 bases and J gave up 0 bases, with 11 bases separating them. This CDR3 contains 16 residues. The CDR3 DNA reads as TGTGCCAGCAGTTTTTCGCGGCCTTCGAACACCGGGGAGCTGTTTTTT. The encoded protein is CASSFSRPSNTGELFF.

This clonotype was seen many times. The chain joins TRBV20-1 to TRBJ2-7; TRBD2 matches at 7 bases. The CDR3 spans 16 residues. Germline CDR1 DFQATT, CDR2 SNEGSKA (reference sequence). With 1 base clipped from V and 0 bases from J, the junction kept 9 bases outside the gene matches. CDR3 DNA sequence: TGCAGTGCTAGAGGGAATTCTAGCGGAGGCTCCTACGAGCAGTACTTC. Translation gives CSARGNSSGGSYEQYF.

This clonotype turned up a few times. The J gene is TRBJ2-7, the V gene TRBV20-1; 8 positions match TRBD1. The CDR3 extends over 15 amino acids. The J segment lost 0 bases and the V segment lost 6 bases, leaving 10 bases of the junction unmatched. CDR1 and CDR2 from the germline V gene are DFQATT and SNEGSKA (reference sequence). CDR3: CSAIPRDRSSYEQYF. The CDR3 DNA reads TGCAGTGCAATCCCCCGGGACAGGAGCTCCTACGAGCAGTACTTC.

This clonotype was recorded a few times. The V and J genes are TRBV9 and TRBJ2-2; D unclear. The CDR3 runs 16 residues. Trimming stripped 0 bases from V and 0 bases from J, with 9 bases between. The germline V gene has CDR1 SGDLS and CDR2 YYNGEE. The CDR3 DNA is TGTGCCAGCAGCGTAGAGGTCAGCGCGAACACCGGGGAGCTGTTTTTT. Translation gives CASSVEVSANTGELFF.

This clonotype was seen more than once but under ten times. The chain links TRBV4-1 to TRBJ1-5, with D maybe TRBD1 (6 bases). The tail of the sequence fits TRBJ2-3 better, so the J call may be wrong. Germline lookup yields CDR1 MGHRA and CDR2 YSYEKL. The CDR3 has 16 residues. The CDR3 spells CASSQDEGVGGQPQYF. Here the CDR3 DNA reads TGCGCCAGCAGCCAAGACGAGGGGGTTGGGGGTCAGCCCCAGTATTTT.

This clonotype appeared many times. J is TRBJ1-1 and V is TRBV6-1; no clear D gene. CDR1 is MNHNS, CDR2 SASEGT, per germline. This CDR3 is built from 14 residues. Trimming left V 4 bases short and J 5 bases short, with 14 bases between. The CDR3 sequence: CASSVDGVWTEAFF. The CDR3 DNA follows: TGTGCCAGCAGTGTCGACGGGGTATGGACTGAAGCTTTCTTT.

There are many counts of this clonotype. One junction end disagrees with the germline gene, perhaps due to a read error. The chain combines TRBV7-7 with TRBJ2-5, with D perhaps TRBD2 (5 bases). Per germline, CDR1 SSHAT and CDR2 FNYEAQ (reference sequence). The CDR3 consists of 13 residues. The CDR3 coding sequence is TGTGCTAGCAGCTTAGCGCATCAAGAGACCCAGTACTTC. Its translation is CASSLAHQETQYF.

This clonotype was recorded a few times. The chain has TRBV20-1 and TRBJ2-7; 8 bases fit TRBD2. V was clipped by 4 bases and J by 1 base; unmatched bases: 6. The CDR3 is made up of 14 amino acids. The germline V gene encodes CDR1 DFQATT and CDR2 SNEGSKA (reference sequence). CDR3 region: CSAKREMRSYEQYF. CDR3 nucleotide sequence: TGCAGTGCTAAGCGGGAGATGAGATCCTACGAGCAGTACTTC.

This clonotype was seen repeatedly, ten times or more. V and J are TRBV7-9 and TRBJ2-3; D is unresolved. The V gene's germline CDR1 is SEHNR and CDR2 FQNEAQ (reference sequence). The V gene lost 8 bases and the J gene lost 7 bases, with 13 bases spanning the gap. This CDR3 has 12 residues. The CDR3 region is CASAMSENTQYF. DNA for the CDR3: TGTGCCAGCGCTATGAGCGAGAATACGCAGTATTTT.

This clonotype turned up a few times. The CDR3 region has the DNA TGCGCCAGCAGCTTAGACGGCGAGCAGTACTTC. As protein: CASSLDGEQYF. The chain is built from TRBV5-1 and TRBJ2-7, with no clear D. Between the trimmed V and J ends, which lost 2 bases and 6 bases, there was a span of 6 bases. The CDR3 covers 11 residues. The germline V gene encodes CDR1 SGHRS and CDR2 YFSETQ.

The V gene is TRBV12-3 or TRBV12-4, the J gene TRBJ2-2, with 7 bases aligning to TRBD2. CDR3 length equals 13 residues. The V segment lost 6 bases and the J segment 5 bases; nucleotides outside the gene matches: 3. The CDR3 DNA reads TGTGCCAGCAGCCAGGGACTAACCGGGGAGCTGTTTTTT. It is translated as CASSQGLTGELFF.

This clonotype turned up a few times. The chain has TRBV7-2 and TRBJ2-5, with TRBD2 matching 12 bases. The CDR3 has 18 residues. Germline V gives CDR1 SGHTA, CDR2 FQGNSA. With V trimmed by 1 base and J by 2 bases, 8 bases remained unmatched. CDR3 DNA sequence: TGTGCCAGCAGCTTAGACGGTCTAGCGGGAGGGCCACAAGAGACCCAGTACTTC. Its translation: CASSLDGLAGGPQETQYF.

This clonotype was observed a few times. The chain employs TRBV6-5 and TRBJ2-7; D perhaps matches TRBD1 (5 bases). Germline V gives CDR1 MNHEY, CDR2 SVGAGI. The V end lost 1 base, the J end lost 1 base, and 11 bases lay between the germline ends. CDR3 length equals 15 residues. The CDR3 sequence is CASSYFPTASYEQYF. CDR3 nucleotide sequence: TGTGCCAGCAGTTACTTCCCGACAGCTTCCTACGAGCAGTACTTC.

This clonotype was observed a handful of times. This chain joins TRBV5-1 and TRBJ2-2; D possibly uses TRBD1 or TRBD2 (6 bases each). Germline V gene data show CDR1 as SGHRS and CDR2 as YFSETQ. This CDR3 comprises 17 residues. The V end was cut by 6 bases, the J end by 3 bases, with 21 bases between. CDR3 sequence reads: CASTLYGGPSDTGELFF. For the CDR3, the DNA is TGCGCCAGCACCCTGTATGGGGGGCCGTCGGACACCGGGGAGCTGTTTTTT.

This clonotype was observed a few times. The rearrangement uses TRBV19 and TRBJ2-2; D unclear. The CDR3 extends over 12 amino acids. In germline, CDR1 is LNHDA, CDR2 SQIVND (reference sequence). Deletions cut 1 base from V and 6 bases from J, with 3 bases between. CDR3 nucleotides: TGTGCCAGTAGTATAGGTTCCGGGGAGCTGTTTTTT. Translating it yields CASSIGSGELFF. Combining the CDR3 with reference TRBV19 and TRBJ2-2 gives the whole variable domain DGGITQSPKYLFRKEGQNVTLSCEQNLNHDAMYWYRQDPGQGLRLIYYSQIVNDFQKGDIAEGYSVSREKKESFPLTVTSAQKNPTAFYLCASSIGSGELFFGEGSRLTVL.

V is TRBV20-1 and J is TRBJ2-1; TRBD1 might be the D (8 bases). Trimming removed 5 bases at V and 4 bases at J, with 15 bases between. The CDR3 sequence is 14 residues long. CDR1 is DFQATT, CDR2 SNEGSKA, per germline (reference sequence). Here the CDR3 reads CSAVQGGAYNEQFF. The CDR3 DNA reads TGCAGTGCTGTACAGGGGGGGGCGTACAATGAGCAGTTCTTC.

The rearrangement links TRBV5-1 to TRBJ2-3; no clear D gene. The CDR3 extends over 12 amino acids. Germline V gene data show CDR1 as SGHRS and CDR2 as YFSETQ. The V gene lost 4 bases and the J gene lost 5 bases, with 8 bases spanning the gap. Here the CDR3 reads CASSQFQDTQYF. The CDR3 DNA sequence: TGCGCCAGCAGCCAATTTCAAGATACGCAGTATTTT.